These T cell receptor beta chains were read from a single sample in a study of long-term antiretroviral therapy in people with HIV. Only in-frame clones appear in the TCRdb table, and some are missing; sequencing was by immunoSEQ multiplex PCR. The data hold fewer than 40,000 clones, with approximately 80% observed a single time. Material: unsorted PBMCs, obtained 3.1 years after starting antiretroviral therapy. The source of these receptors is a woman in her forties or fifties with HIV. Each CDR3 is given with its conserved first and last residue. A D gene is named only where the DNA matches it firmly. Size is stated for part of the rows, as once, few or many counts, or as a class when the clone is expanded.

CDR3,DNA,size,J,D,V
CASSIRTYEKLFF,TGTGCCAGTAGTATCAGGACCTATGAAAAACTGTTTTTT,NA,TRBJ1-4,NA,TRBV19
CASSFQRGPVGGELFF,TGTGCCAGCAGCTTTCAACGGGGGCCCGTCGGGGGGGAGCTGTTTTTT,once,TRBJ2-2,NA,TRBV7-3
CASSPDRGGNQPQHF,TGTGCCAGCTCACCGGACAGGGGCGGCAATCAGCCCCAGCATTTT,few,TRBJ1-5,TRBD1,TRBV18
CASSITNSGGLEQFF,TGTGCCAGTAGTATAACCAATAGCGGCGGACTTGAGCAGTTCTTC,NA,TRBJ2-1,NA,TRBV19
CSVDLGEISYGYTF,TGCAGCGTTGATCTGGGGGAGATCAGCTATGGCTACACCTTC,once,TRBJ1-2,NA,TRBV29-1
CASSLALGARGAREKLFF,TGTGCCAGCAGCTTAGCGCTAGGGGCCCGGGGGGCTAGGGAAAAACTGTTTTTT,few,TRBJ1-4,NA,TRBV7-8
CAISPGGQSYGYTF,TGTGCCATTTCACCGGGTGGACAGTCTTATGGCTACACCTTC,NA,TRBJ1-2,NA,TRBV19
CASTWAGTGGDSFF,TGTGCCAGCACCTGGGCGGGGACAGGGGGAGATTCTTTCTTT,NA,TRBJ1-1,TRBD1,TRBV6-1
CSVASASSTDTQYF,TGCAGCGTTGCGTCCGCCTCTAGCACAGATACGCAGTATTTT,NA,TRBJ2-3,NA,TRBV29-1
CASSALTILTGEGFF,TGTGCCAGCAGCGCCCTAACCATCCTGACGGGCGAAGGTTTCTTT,few,TRBJ1-1,NA,TRBV9
CASSFYRAQETQYF,TGTGCCAGCAGCTTTTACAGGGCACAAGAGACCCAGTACTTC,NA,TRBJ2-5,NA,TRBV5-6
CASSQESTGGLAGELFF,TGCGCCAGCAGCCAAGAGTCCACAGGGGGGTTGGCCGGGGAGCTGTTTTTT,once,TRBJ2-2,TRBD1,TRBV4-1
CASSVTGQGLPDTQYF,TGTGCCAGCAGCGTAACCGGACAGGGACTCCCAGATACGCAGTATTTT,NA,TRBJ2-3,TRBD1,TRBV9
CASSQAGGIGAFF,TGCGCCAGCAGCCAAGCTGGGGGTATTGGAGCTTTCTTT,few,TRBJ1-1,NA,TRBV4-1
CASTRLRTPVKEAFF,TGTGCCAGCACCAGACTCCGGACACCGGTTAAGGAAGCTTTCTTT,once,TRBJ1-1,NA,TRBV2
CASSEAPGLADNSDTQYF,TGTGCCAGCAGTGAAGCGCCGGGACTAGCGGACAACTCAGATACGCAGTATTTT,NA,TRBJ2-3,TRBD2,TRBV2
CASSLFPWGTRASDTQYF,TGTGCCAGTAGCCTCTTCCCTTGGGGGACACGGGCATCAGATACGCAGTATTTT,once,TRBJ2-3,NA,TRBV19